This T cell receptor (beta chain) appears in the sequencing data of a study of blood T cell repertoires in COVID-19. Whole-study context: COVID-19 samples, acute and convalescent, were from the United States, Italy and Spain. The analysed material was cDNA or gDNA that came from T cells, B-cell-depleted T cells, or PBMCs.

Methods used by the authors: Counts of nucleated cells, estimated from reference gene primer amplification, were obtained. Assay: immunoSEQ multiplex PCR; the TCRdb copy retains only in-frame clones and omits some. V, J and clone size are taken as reported in that table, and D and trimming were inferred from the DNA itself. The sample holds about 240,000 clones, approximately 82% seen once. This clone was seen repeatedly, ten times or more. The sample comprised peripheral blood. The sequence was obtained from a woman aged 18-29 years with acute or convalescent COVID-19.

The CDR3 coding sequence is TGCGCCAGCAGCTTGGCCGTCGGGACAGGGAATGCCTACACCTTC. It translates to CASSLAVGTGNAYTF. This rearrangement joins TRBV5-1 to TRBJ1-2; TRBD1 matches 9 bases. The germline gives CDR1 SGHRS, CDR2 YFSETQ. The V segment lost 0 bases and the J segment 10 bases; nucleotides outside the gene matches: 10. CDR3 length: 15 amino acids.